This TCR beta chain was obtained from a study of blood T cells in healthy people across ages. Study results and caveats: Long-lived donors carried more naive CD4+ cells and greater diversity than aged donors. PBMCs were not sorted, which prevented a conclusive comparison of naive versus antigen-experienced cells.

For the second PCR, which ran for about 6 to 11 cycles, a sample-barcoded 5' primer and a J-beta primer mix were used. The authors tagged each cDNA molecule using a template-switch adaptor with 12 random nucleotides. MiXCR was run by TCRdb on the 5' RACE reads, yielding one entry per CDR3 protein. Here the sample spans roughly 700,000 distinct CDR3 sequences, around 48% being singletons. The germline V gene encodes CDR1 SQVTM and CDR2 ANQGSEA. CDR3 length: 17 residues. Every sample yielded at least 6 million isolated PBMCs. Concerning this clonotype: Its antigen is not identified.

The sequenced sample was blood. The chain uses TRBV29-1 and TRBJ2-7; 13 nucleotides align to TRBD2. The J call is in doubt because the DNA end fits TRBJ2-5 better. The TCR sequence derives from a woman aged 60-75 years in good health. CDR3 bases: TGCAGCGTTGAAGATTGGTCACTAGCGGGAGGGGATGAGACCCAGTACTTC. Translated, it gives CSVEDWSLAGGDETQYF.